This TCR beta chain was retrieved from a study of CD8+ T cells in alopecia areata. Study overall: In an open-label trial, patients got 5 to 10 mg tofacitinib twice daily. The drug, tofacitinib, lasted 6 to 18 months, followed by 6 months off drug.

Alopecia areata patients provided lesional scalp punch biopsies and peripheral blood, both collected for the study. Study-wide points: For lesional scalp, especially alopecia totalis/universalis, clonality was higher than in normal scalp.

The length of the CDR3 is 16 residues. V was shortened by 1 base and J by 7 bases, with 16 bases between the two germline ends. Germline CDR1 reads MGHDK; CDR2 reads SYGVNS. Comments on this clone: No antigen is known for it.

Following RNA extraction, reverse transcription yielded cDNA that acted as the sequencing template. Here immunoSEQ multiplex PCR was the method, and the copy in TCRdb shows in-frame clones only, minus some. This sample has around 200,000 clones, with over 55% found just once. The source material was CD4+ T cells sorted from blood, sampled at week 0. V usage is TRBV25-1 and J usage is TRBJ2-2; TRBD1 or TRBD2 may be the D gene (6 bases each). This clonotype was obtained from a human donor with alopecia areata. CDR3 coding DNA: TGTGCCAGCAGTGAATCATACCGGGGGCGTGGCGGGGAGCTGTTTTTT. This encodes CASSESYRGRGGELFF.